The T cell receptor beta chain described here comes from a study of immune cell composition in non-small cell lung cancer. Normal lung was taken at the farthest possible site, at least 3 cm from tumour. Measured with immunoSEQ multiplex PCR; TCRdb has only the in-frame clones, and not every one. The sample yields over 5,000 clones, under 75% seen once. The CDR3 runs 15 residues. Looked up from germline, CDR1 is SGHVS and CDR2 is FQNEAQ. V lost 0 bases, J lost 6 bases, and 11 bases lay in between. V and J are TRBV7-8 and TRBJ1-4, with a possible D match to TRBD1 (6 bases). This receptor was taken from a human donor with non-small cell lung cancer. Sequenced sample: non-adjacent lung tissue. The chain's CDR3 is CASSLAGGTDEKLFF. In DNA form, the CDR3 reads TGTGCCAGCAGCTTAGCAGGGGGAACAGATGAAAAACTGTTTTTT.